The 3 T cell receptor beta chains given below trace back to one sample, sequenced in a study of blood T cell repertoires in COVID-19. Method: immunoSEQ multiplex PCR; TCRdb's copy keeps in-frame clones and lacks some. The profile shows over 65,000 clones, 80% to 85% of them singletons. The sequencing input was peripheral blood. These receptors came from a human donor in a cohort sampled during active COVID-19.

The J gene is TRBJ1-1, the V gene TRBV24-1, with D perhaps matching TRBD1 (6 bases). The CDR3 is 13 amino acids. Trimming stripped 7 bases from V and 4 bases from J, with 12 bases between. Germline V CDR1 and CDR2: KGHDR, SFDVKD. The CDR3 spells CATRAGAGTEAFF. The CDR3 DNA reads as TGTGCCACCAGGGCAGGGGCCGGCACTGAAGCTTTCTTT.

This chain joins TRBV30 and TRBJ2-7; D is unclear. CDR1 and CDR2 (germline): GTSNPN, SVGIG (reference sequence). The CDR3 has 11 amino acids. V lost 4 bases, J lost 6 bases, and 10 bases lay in between. The CDR3 sequence is CAWMNISEQYF. DNA for the CDR3: TGTGCCTGGATGAACATAAGCGAGCAGTACTTC.

The sample holds a few counts of this clone. This chain links TRBV5-4 with TRBJ2-7; 9 nucleotides agree with TRBD2. Germline assignment: CDR1 SGHNT and CDR2 YYREEE (reference sequence). The CDR3 is made up of 18 amino acids. The J segment lost 5 bases and the V segment lost 3 bases, leaving 18 bases of the junction unmatched. CDR3 bases: TGTGCCAGCAGCTCCGACTTGAGGGCCGGGGGGACTAGCAACGAGCAGTACTTC. It specifies CASSSDLRAGGTSNEQYF. Filled out from reference TRBV5-4 and TRBJ2-7, the complete variable domain reads ETGVTQSPTHLIKTRGQQVTLRCSSQSGHNTVSWYQQALGQGPQFIFQYYREEENGRGNFPPRFSGLQFPNYSSELNVNALELDDSALYLCASSSDLRAGGTSNEQYFGPGTRLTVT.